This T cell receptor (beta chain) was identified in a study of monozygotic twins with inflammatory bowel disease. Overall study results and limits: Support for any single strong IBD-associated signal or clonotype was not found. TCRbeta diversity (inverse Simpson) was lower in IBD patients than in healthy co-twins. Differing immunosuppressive treatments may have added variability to patient repertoires.

TCRdb derives one entry per CDR3 protein from the 5' RACE reads, leaving out DNA. This listing includes roughly 150,000 distinct CDR3 sequences. The CDR3 is made up of 19 amino acids. The germline gives CDR1 LGHDT, CDR2 YNNKEL (reference sequence). Blood samples measuring 2 to 2.5 ml were taken per donor. As for this clonotype: No antigen is known for it.

The receptor's source is a human donor with ulcerative colitis or Crohn's disease, or a healthy co-twin of an affected twin (not recorded which). This chain connects TRBV3-1 to TRBJ2-6; no DNA is available, so the TRBD2 call from TCRdb remains unchecked. Sequences were obtained from blood. The CDR3 protein is CASSQFLGLAYSGANVLTF.